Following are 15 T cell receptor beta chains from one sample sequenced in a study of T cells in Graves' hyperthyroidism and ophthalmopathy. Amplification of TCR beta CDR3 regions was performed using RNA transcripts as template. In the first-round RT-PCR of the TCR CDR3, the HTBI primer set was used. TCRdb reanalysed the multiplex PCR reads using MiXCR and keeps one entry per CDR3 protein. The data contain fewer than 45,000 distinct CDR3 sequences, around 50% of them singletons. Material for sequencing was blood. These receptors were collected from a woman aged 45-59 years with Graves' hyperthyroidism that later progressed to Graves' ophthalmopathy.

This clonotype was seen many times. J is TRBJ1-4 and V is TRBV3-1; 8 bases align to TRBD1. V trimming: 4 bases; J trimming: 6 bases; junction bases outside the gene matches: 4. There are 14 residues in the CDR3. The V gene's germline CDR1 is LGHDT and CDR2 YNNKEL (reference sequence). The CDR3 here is CASSPYRGDEKLFF. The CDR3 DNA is TGTGCCAGCAGCCCCTACAGGGGGGATGAAAAACTGTTTTTT.

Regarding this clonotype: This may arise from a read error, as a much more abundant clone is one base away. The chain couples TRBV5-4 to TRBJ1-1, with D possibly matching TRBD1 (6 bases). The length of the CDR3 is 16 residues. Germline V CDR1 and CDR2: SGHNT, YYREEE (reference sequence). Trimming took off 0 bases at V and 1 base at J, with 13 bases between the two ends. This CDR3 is CASSLGGAIPNTEAFF. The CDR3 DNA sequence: TGTGCCAGCAGCTTGGGGGGGGCTATTCCGAACACTGAAGCTTTCTTT.

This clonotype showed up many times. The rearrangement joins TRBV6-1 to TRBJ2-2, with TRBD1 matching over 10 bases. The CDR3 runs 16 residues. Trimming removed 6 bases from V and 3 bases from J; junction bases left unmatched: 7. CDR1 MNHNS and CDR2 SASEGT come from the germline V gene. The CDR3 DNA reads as TGTGCCAGCAGAGGCGGGGGGACAGGGGACACCGGGGAGCTGTTTTTT. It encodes CASRGGGTGDTGELFF.

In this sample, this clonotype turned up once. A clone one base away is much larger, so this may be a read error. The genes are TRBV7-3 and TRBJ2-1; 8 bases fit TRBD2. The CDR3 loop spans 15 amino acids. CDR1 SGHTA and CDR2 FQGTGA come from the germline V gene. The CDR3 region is CASSHSAGAYSEQFF. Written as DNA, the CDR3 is TGTGCCAGCAGCCACTCAGCGGGAGCCTACAGTGAGCAGTTCTTC.

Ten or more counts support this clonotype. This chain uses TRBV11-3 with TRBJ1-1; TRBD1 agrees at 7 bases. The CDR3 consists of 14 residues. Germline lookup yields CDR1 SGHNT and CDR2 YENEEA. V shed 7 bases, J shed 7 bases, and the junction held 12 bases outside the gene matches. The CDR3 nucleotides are TGTGCCAGCAACCGACAGGGAGAATATAGTGAAGCTTTCTTT. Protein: CASNRQGEYSEAFF.

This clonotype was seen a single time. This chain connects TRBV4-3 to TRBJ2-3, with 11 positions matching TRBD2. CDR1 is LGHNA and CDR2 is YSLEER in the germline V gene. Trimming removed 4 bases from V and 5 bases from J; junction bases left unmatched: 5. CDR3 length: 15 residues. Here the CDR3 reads CASSPEGLAEDTQYF. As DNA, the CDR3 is TGCGCCAGCAGCCCCGAGGGACTAGCGGAAGATACGCAGTATTTT.

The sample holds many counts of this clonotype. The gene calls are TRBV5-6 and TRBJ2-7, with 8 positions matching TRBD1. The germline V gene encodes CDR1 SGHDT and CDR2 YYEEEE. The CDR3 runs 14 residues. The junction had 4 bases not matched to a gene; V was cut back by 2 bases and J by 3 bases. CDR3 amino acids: CASSFLDRDYEQYF. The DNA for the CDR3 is TGTGCCAGCAGCTTCCTGGACAGGGACTACGAGCAGTACTTC.

CDR3 in amino acids: CASSVDEGATYNSPLHF. CDR3 sequence (DNA): TGTGCCAGCAGCGTAGATGAAGGGGCGACTTATAATTCACCCCTCCACTTT. V gene TRBV9 combines with J gene TRBJ1-6; D may be TRBD1 (5 bases). Germline loops: CDR1 SGDLS, CDR2 YYNGEE. V was shortened by 0 bases and J by 4 bases, with 14 bases between the two germline ends. The CDR3 is 17 amino acids.

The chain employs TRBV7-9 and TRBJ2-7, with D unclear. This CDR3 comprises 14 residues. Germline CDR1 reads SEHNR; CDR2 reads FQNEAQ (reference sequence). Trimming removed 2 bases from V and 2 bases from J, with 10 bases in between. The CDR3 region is CASSLSARTYEQYF. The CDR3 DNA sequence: TGTGCCAGCAGCTTAAGCGCCCGAACCTACGAGCAGTACTTC.

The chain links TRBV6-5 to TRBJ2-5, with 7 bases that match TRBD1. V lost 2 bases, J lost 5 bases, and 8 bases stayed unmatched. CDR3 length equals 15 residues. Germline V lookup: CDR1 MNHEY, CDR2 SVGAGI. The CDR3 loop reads CASSYQQGTVETQYF. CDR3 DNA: TGTGCCAGCAGTTACCAACAGGGGACGGTTGAGACCCAGTACTTC.

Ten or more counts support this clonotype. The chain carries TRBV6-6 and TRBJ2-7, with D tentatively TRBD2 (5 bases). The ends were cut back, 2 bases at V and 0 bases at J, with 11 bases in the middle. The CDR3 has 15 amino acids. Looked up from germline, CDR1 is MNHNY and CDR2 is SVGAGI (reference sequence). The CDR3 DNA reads TGTGCCAGCAGTTACGATTCAGCGGTCTCCTACGAGCAGTACTTC. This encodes CASSYDSAVSYEQYF.

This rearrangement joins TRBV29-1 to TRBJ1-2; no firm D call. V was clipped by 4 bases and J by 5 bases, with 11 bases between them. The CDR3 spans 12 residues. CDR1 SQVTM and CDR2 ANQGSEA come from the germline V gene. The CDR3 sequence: CSVVIAGYGYTF. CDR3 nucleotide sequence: TGCAGCGTTGTCATAGCCGGATATGGCTACACCTTC.

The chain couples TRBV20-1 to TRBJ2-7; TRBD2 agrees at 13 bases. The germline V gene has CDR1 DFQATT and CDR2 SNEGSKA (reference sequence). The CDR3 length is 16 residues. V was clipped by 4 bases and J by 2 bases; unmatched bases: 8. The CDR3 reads CSAKEPGLAGTYEQYF. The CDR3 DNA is TGCAGTGCTAAGGAACCGGGACTAGCGGGGACCTACGAGCAGTACTTC.

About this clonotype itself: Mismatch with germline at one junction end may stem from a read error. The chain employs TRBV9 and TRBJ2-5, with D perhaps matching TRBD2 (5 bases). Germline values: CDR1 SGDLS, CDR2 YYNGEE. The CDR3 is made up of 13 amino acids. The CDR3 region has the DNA TGTGCCAACAGCGTAAGCGGCCAAGAGACCCAGTACTTC. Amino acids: CANSVSGQETQYF.

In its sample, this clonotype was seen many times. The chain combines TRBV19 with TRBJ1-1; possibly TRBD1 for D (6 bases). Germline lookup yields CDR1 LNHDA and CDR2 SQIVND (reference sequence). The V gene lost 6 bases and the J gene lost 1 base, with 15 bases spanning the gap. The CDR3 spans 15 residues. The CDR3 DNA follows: TGTGCCAGTAGCTTGGGACACGGGGGGAACACTGAAGCTTTCTTT. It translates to CASSLGHGGNTEAFF.